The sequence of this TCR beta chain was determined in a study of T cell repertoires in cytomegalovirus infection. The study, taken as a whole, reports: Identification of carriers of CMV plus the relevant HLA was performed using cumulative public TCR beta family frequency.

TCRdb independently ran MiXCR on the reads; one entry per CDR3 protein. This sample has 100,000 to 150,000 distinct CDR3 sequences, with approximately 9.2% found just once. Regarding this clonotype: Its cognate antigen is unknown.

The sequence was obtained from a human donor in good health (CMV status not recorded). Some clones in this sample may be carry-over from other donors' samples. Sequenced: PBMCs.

The CDR3: CASSPTGIEGAAFF. CDR3 in DNA: TGTGCCAGCTCGCCTACTGGGATCGAGGGGGCAGCTTTCTTT. This chain links TRBV18 with TRBJ1-1, with 7 bases identical to TRBD1. CDR3 length equals 14 residues. Per the germline V gene, CDR1 is KGHSH and CDR2 is LQKENI. Losses at the gene ends were 6 bases for V and 10 bases for J; bases not matched to a gene: 14.